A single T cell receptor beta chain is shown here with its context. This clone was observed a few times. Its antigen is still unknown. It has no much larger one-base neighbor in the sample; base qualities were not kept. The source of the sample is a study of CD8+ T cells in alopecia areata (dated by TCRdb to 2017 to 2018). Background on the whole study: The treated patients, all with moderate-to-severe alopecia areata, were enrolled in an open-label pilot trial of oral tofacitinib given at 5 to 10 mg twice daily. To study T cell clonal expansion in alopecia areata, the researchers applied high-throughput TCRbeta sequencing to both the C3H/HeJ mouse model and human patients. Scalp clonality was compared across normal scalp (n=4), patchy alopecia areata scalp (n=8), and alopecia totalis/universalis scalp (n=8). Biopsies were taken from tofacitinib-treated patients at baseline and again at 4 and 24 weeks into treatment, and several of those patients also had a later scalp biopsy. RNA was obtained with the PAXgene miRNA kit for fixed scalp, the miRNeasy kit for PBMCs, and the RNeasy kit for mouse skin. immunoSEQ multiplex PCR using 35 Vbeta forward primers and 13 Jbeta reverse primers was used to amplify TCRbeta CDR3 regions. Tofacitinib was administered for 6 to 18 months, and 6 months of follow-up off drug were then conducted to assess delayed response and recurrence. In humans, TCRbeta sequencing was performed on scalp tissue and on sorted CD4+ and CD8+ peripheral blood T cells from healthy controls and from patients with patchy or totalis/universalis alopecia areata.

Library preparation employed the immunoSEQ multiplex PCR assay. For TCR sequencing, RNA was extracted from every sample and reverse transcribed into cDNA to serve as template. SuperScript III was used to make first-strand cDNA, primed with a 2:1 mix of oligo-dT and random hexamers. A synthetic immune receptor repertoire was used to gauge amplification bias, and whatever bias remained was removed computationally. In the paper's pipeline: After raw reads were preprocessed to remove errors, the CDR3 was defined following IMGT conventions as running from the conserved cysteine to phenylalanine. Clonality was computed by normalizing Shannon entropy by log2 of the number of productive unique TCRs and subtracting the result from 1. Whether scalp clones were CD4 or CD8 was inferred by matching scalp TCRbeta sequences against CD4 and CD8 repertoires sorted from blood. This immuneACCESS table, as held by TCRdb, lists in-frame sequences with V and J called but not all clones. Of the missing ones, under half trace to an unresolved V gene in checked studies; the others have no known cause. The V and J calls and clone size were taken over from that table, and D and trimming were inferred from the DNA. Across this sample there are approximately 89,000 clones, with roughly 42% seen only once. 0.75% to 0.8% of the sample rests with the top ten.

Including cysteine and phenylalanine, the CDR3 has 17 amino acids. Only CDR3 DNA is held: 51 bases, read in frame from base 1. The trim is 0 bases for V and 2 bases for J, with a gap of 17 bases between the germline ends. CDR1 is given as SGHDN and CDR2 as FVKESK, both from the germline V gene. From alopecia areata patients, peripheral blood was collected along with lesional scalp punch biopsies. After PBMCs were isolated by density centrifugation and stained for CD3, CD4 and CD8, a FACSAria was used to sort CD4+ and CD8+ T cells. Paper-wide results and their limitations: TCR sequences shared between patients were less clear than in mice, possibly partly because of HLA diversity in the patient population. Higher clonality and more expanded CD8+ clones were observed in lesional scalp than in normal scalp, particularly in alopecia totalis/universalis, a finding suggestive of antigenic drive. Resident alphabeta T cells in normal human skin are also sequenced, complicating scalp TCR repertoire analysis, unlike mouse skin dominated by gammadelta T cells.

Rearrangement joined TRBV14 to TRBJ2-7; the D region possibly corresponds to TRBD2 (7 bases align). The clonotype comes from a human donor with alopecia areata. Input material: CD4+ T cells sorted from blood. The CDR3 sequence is CASSQDKAGHLTYEQYF. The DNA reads TGTGCCAGCAGCCAAGATAAAGCGGGACACCTTACCTACGAGCAGTACTTC.